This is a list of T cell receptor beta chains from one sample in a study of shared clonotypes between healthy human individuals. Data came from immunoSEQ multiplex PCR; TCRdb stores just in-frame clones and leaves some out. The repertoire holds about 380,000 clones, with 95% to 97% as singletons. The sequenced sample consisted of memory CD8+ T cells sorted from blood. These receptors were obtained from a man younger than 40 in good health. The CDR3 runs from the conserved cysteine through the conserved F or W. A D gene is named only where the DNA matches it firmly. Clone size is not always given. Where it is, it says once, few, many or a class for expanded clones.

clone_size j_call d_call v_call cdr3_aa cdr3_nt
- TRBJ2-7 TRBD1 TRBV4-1 CASSLTGQGPYEQYF TGCGCCAGCAGCCTTACGGGACAGGGCCCCTACGAGCAGTACTTC
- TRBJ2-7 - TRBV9 CASSVEGRSYEQYF TGTGCCAGCAGCGTAGAAGGGCGGTCCTACGAGCAGTACTTC
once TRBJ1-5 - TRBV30 CAWGGGGNQPQHF TGTGCCTGGGGTGGGGGTGGCAATCAGCCCCAGCATTTT
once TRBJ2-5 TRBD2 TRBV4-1 CASSQEWAGGRQETQYF TGCGCCAGCAGCCAAGAATGGGCGGGAGGACGTCAAGAGACCCAGTACTTC
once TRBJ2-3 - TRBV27 CASSLRPPDTQYF TGTGCCAGCAGTCTTAGACCGCCAGATACGCAGTATTTT
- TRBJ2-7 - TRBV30 CAWRGGSSYEQYF TGTGCCTGGAGAGGTGGGAGCTCCTACGAGCAGTACTTC
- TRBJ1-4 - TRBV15 CATAKTLTNEKLFF TGTGCCACCGCGAAGACGTTGACTAATGAAAAACTGTTTTTT
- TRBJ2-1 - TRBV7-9 CASSLTGGFNEQFF TGTGCCAGCAGCTTAACCGGCGGGTTCAATGAGCAGTTCTTC
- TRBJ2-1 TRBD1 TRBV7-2 CASSLAPRDREADSGYNEQFF TGTGCCAGCAGCTTAGCGCCCCGGGACAGGGAGGCCGACTCGGGGTACAATGAGCAGTTCTTC
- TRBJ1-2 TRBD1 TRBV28 CASRVPRDSGYGYTF TGTGCCAGCAGGGTTCCTCGGGACAGTGGCTATGGCTACACCTTC
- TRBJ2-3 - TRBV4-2 CASSQVVLQTFGDTQYF TGTGCCAGCAGCCAAGTGGTATTGCAGACTTTCGGGGATACGCAGTATTTT
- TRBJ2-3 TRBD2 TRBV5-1 CASSPPLAEPDTQYF TGCGCCAGCAGCCCCCCCCTAGCGGAACCAGATACGCAGTATTTT
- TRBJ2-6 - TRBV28 CASSWDVSGANVLTF TGTGCCAGCTCCTGGGACGTGTCTGGGGCCAACGTCCTGACTTTC
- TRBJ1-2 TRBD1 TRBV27 CASSPGQRGGYGYTF TGTGCCAGCAGTCCGGGACAGCGGGGGGGCTATGGCTACACCTTC
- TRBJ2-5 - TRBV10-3 CAISDIGETQYF TGTGCCATCAGTGATATCGGAGAGACCCAGTACTTC
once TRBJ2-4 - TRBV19 CASKGLELGQQKNIQYF TGTGCCAGTAAAGGATTGGAACTGGGACAACAAAAAAACATTCAGTACTTC
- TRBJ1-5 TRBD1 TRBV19 CASSIGTGEGQPQHF TGTGCCAGTAGTATAGGGACAGGGGAAGGACAGCCCCAGCATTTT
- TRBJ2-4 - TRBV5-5 CASSTRGAKNIQYF TGTGCCAGCAGCACCAGGGGAGCCAAAAACATTCAGTACTTC
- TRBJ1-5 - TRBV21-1 CASSKGVFSNQPQHF TGTGCCAGCAGCAAAGGAGTATTTAGCAATCAGCCCCAGCATTTT
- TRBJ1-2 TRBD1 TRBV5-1 CASSLQTGQGGANYGYTF TGCGCCAGCAGCTTACAAACGGGACAGGGGGGAGCTAACTATGGCTACACCTTC
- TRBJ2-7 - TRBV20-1 CSATEPYEQYF TGCAGTGCGACCGAGCCCTACGAGCAGTACTTC
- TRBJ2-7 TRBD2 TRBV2 CASRGAGLAVNEQYF TGTGCCAGCAGGGGGGCGGGACTAGCGGTCAACGAGCAGTACTTC
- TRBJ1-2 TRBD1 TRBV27 CASSLSAGTGGIYGYTF TGTGCCAGCAGTTTATCCGCCGGGACAGGGGGGATCTATGGCTACACCTTC
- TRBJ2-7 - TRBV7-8 CASSLVKLGGLLTYEQYF TGTGCCAGCAGCTTAGTGAAGTTGGGCGGGCTATTAACCTACGAGCAGTACTTC
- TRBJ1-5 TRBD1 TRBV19 CASSIVGTGRNQPQHF TGTGCCAGTAGTATAGTCGGGACAGGGCGCAATCAGCCCCAGCATTTT
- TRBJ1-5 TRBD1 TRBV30 CAWRDSSNQPQHF TGTGCCTGGCGGGACAGCAGTAATCAGCCCCAGCATTTT
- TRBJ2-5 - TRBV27 CASSLSVRTQETQYF TGTGCCAGCAGTTTATCAGTCCGGACACAAGAGACCCAGTACTTC
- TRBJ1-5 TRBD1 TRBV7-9 CASSSNRGGQPQHF TGTGCCAGCAGCTCCAACAGGGGCGGTCAGCCCCAGCATTTT
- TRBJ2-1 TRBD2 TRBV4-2 CASSHRAGDEQFF TGTGCCAGCAGCCACCGGGCGGGAGATGAGCAGTTCTTC
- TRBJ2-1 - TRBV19 CASFSRVYNEQFF TGTGCCAGTTTCTCACGGGTCTACAATGAGCAGTTCTTC
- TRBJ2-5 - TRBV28 CASNPGTHQETQYF TGTGCCAGCAATCCCGGGACACACCAAGAGACCCAGTACTTC
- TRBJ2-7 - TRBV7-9 CASSLGPVSSYEQYF TGTGCCAGCAGCTTAGGCCCAGTTTCATCCTACGAGCAGTACTTC
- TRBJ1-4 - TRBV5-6 CASSLGGSRDEKLFF TGTGCCAGCAGCTTGGGGGGCAGCAGAGATGAAAAACTGTTTTTT
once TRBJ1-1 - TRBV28 CASSLYPAGEAFF TGTGCCAGCAGTTTATATCCTGCGGGTGAAGCTTTCTTT
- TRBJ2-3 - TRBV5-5 CASSARRSGAGTDTQYF TGTGCCAGCAGCGCGCGAAGGTCAGGGGCCGGCACAGATACGCAGTATTTT
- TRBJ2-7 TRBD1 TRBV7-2 CASSLVGQGPYEQYF TGTGCCAGCAGCTTAGTAGGACAGGGCCCTTACGAGCAGTACTTC
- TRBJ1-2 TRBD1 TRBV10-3 CAISPGQGGYGYTF TGTGCCATCAGTCCGGGACAGGGGGGCTATGGCTACACCTTC
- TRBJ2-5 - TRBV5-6 CASSLGQPQETQYF TGTGCCAGCAGCTTGGGACAGCCTCAAGAGACCCAGTACTTC
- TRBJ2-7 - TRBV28 CASSLGGLGEQYF TGTGCCAGCAGTTTAGGGGGTCTGGGTGAGCAGTACTTC
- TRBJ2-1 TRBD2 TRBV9 CASSVVAGGSGEQFF TGTGCCAGCAGCGTAGTAGCGGGAGGGTCCGGTGAGCAGTTCTTC
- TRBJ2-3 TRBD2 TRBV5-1 CASSLGPGLAGGTDTQYF TGCGCCAGCAGCTTGGGGCCGGGACTAGCGGGAGGCACAGATACGCAGTATTTT
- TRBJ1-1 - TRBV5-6 CASSLGGKLNTEAFF TGTGCCAGCAGCTTGGGCGGGAAACTGAACACTGAAGCTTTCTTT
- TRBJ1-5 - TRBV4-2 CASSQEQGVQPQHF TGTGCCAGCAGCCAAGAACAGGGAGTCCAGCCCCAGCATTTT
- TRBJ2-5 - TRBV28 CASRGEETQYF TGTGCCAGCAGGGGAGAAGAGACCCAGTACTTC
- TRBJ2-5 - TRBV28 CASSHTYGRETQYF TGTGCCAGCAGTCATACCTATGGTAGGGAGACCCAGTACTTC
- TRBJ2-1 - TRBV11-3 CASSLGARNEQFF TGTGCCAGCAGCTTAGGGGCGCGAAATGAGCAGTTCTTC
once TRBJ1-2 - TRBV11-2 CASSLIKGAGRDGYTF TGTGCCAGCAGCTTAATCAAAGGGGCGGGGAGGGATGGCTACACCTTC
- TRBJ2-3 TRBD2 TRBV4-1 CASSQGIIAGVGDTQYF TGCGCCAGCAGCCAAGGGATCATAGCGGGAGTGGGAGATACGCAGTATTTT
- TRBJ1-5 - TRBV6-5 CASSAHQGQPQHF TGTGCCAGCAGTGCGCATCAAGGGCAGCCCCAGCATTTT
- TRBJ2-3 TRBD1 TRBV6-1 CASSVQGIGTDTQYF TGTGCCAGCAGTGTACAGGGGATCGGCACAGATACGCAGTATTTT
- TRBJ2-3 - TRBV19 CASDPGYTDTQYF TGTGCCAGTGATCCGGGTTACACAGATACGCAGTATTTT
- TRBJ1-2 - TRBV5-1 CASSSTGRGNYGYTF TGCGCCAGCAGCTCAACAGGGCGAGGAAACTATGGCTACACCTTC
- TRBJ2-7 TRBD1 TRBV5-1 CASSPRTGGNYEQYF TGCGCCAGCAGCCCGCGGACAGGGGGGAACTACGAGCAGTACTTC
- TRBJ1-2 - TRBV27 CASSLLGTGPYGYTF TGTGCCAGCAGTTTATTAGGGACGGGACCTTATGGCTACACCTTC
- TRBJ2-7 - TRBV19 CASSIGSFYEQYF TGTGCCAGTAGTATAGGGTCCTTCTACGAGCAGTACTTC
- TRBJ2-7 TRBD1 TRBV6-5 CASNPGQGAYEQYF TGTGCCAGCAACCCGGGACAGGGGGCCTACGAGCAGTACTTC